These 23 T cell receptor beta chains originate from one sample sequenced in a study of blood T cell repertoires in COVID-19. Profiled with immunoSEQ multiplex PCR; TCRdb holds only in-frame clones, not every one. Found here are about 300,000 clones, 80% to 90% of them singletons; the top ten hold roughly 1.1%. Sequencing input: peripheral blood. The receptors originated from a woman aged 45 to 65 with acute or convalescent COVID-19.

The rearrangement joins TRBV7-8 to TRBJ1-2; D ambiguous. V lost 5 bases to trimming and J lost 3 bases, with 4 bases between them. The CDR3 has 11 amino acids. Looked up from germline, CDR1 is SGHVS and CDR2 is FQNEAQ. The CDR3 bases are TGTGCCAGCAGCCGCTACTATGGCTACACCTTC. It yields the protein CASSRYYGYTF.

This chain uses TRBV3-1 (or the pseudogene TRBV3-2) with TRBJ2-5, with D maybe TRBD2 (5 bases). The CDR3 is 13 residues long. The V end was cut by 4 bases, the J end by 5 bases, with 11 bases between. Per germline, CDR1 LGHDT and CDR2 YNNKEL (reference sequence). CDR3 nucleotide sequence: TGTGCCAGCAGCCTCCTGGGAGCGGAGACCCAGTACTTC. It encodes CASSLLGAETQYF.

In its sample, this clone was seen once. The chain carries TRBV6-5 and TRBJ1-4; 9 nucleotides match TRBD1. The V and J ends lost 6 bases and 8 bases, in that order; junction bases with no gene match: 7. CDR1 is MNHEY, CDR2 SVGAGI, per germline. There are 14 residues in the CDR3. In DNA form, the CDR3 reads TGTGCCAGCAGCAAGACAGGGGGTGAAGAAAAACTGTTTTTT. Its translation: CASSKTGGEEKLFF.

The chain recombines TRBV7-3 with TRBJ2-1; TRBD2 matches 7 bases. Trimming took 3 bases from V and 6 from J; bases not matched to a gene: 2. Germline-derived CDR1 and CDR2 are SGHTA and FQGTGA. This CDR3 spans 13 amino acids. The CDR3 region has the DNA TGTGCCAGCAGCTTCTCTAGCGGCAATGAGCAGTTCTTC. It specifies CASSFSSGNEQFF.

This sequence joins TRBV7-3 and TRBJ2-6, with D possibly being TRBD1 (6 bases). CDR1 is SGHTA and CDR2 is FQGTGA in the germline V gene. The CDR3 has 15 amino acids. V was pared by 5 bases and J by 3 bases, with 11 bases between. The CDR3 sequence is CASSEQGLGANVLTF. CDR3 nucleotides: TGTGCCAGCAGCGAACAGGGCCTTGGGGCCAACGTCCTGACTTTC.

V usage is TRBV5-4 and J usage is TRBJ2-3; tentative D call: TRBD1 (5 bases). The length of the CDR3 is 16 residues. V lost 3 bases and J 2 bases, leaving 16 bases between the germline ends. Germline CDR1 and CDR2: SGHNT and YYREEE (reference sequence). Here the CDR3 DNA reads TGTGCCAGCAGCTCTGGAGACAGCCTCTACACAGATACGCAGTATTTT. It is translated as CASSSGDSLYTDTQYF. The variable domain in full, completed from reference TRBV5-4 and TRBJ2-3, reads ETGVTQSPTHLIKTRGQQVTLRCSSQSGHNTVSWYQQALGQGPQFIFQYYREEENGRGNFPPRFSGLQFPNYSSELNVNALELDDSALYLCASSSGDSLYTDTQYFGPGTRLTVL.

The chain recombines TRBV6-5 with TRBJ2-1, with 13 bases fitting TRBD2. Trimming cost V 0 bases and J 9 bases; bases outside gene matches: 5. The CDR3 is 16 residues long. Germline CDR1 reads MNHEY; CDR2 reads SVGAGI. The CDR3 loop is CASSYSGLAGVLEQFF. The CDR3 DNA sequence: TGTGCCAGCAGTTACTCTGGACTAGCGGGAGTACTTGAGCAGTTCTTC.

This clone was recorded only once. The CDR3 loop reads CASSPTESPYLYTF. The CDR3 DNA reads TGTGCCAGCAGTCCGACAGAGTCTCCATATCTCTACACCTTC. V is TRBV6-2 or TRBV6-3 and J is TRBJ1-2, with a weak D call TRBD1 (5 bases). CDR3 length: 14 residues. Germline values: CDR1 MNHEY, CDR2 SVGEGT. Trimming removed 5 bases from V and 10 bases from J, with 20 bases in between.

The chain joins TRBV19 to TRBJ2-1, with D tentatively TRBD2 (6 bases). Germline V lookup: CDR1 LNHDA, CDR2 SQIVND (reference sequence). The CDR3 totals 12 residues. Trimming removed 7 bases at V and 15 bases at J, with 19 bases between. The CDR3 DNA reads TGTGCCAGTATTGGGGACTCGGGAGTTCTGTTCTTC. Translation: CASIGDSGVLFF.

CDR3 coding DNA: TGTGCCAGCAGCTACAAACAGGGGAATGATGGCTACACCTTC. Its protein is CASSYKQGNDGYTF. The chain recombines TRBV5-4 with TRBJ1-2; TRBD1 matches at 7 bases. Germline V CDR1 and CDR2: SGHNT, YYREEE (reference sequence). The CDR3 has 14 residues. J was trimmed by 6 bases and V by 3 bases; bases with no gene match: 8.

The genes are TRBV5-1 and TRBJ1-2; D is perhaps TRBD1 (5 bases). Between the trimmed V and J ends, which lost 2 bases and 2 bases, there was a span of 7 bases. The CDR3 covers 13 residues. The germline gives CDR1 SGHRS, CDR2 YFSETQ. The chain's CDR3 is CASSFRANYGYTF. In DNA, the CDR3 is TGCGCCAGCAGCTTCAGGGCCAACTATGGCTACACCTTC. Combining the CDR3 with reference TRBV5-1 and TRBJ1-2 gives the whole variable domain KAGVTQTPRYLIKTRGQQVTLSCSPISGHRSVSWYQQTPGQGLQFLFEYFSETQRNKGNFPGRFSGRQFSNSRSEMNVSTLELGDSALYLCASSFRANYGYTFGSGTRLTVV.

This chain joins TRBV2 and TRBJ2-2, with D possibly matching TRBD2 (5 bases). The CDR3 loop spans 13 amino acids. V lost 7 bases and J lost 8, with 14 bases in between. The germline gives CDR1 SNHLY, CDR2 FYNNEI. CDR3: CASTSSGRGELFF. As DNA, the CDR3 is TGTGCCAGCACGAGCAGCGGTCGTGGGGAGCTGTTTTTT.

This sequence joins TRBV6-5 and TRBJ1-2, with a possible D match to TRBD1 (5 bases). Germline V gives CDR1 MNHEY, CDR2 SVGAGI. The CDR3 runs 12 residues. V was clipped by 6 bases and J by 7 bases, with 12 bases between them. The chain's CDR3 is CASRRTYSGYTF. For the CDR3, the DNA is TGTGCCAGCAGAAGGACATACTCTGGCTACACCTTC.

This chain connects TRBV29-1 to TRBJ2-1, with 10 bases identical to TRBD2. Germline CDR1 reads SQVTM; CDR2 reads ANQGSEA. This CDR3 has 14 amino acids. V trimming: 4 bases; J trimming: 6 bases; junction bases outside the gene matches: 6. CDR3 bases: TGCAGCGTTGCCGGGACTAGCGACATCAATGAGCAGTTCTTC. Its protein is CSVAGTSDINEQFF.

CDR3 region: CASSSGGDTQYF. The CDR3 DNA sequence: TGTGCCAGCAGCTCTGGGGGGGATACGCAGTATTTT. This chain uses TRBV7-2 with TRBJ2-3; maybe TRBD2 (6 bases). The CDR3 sequence is 12 residues long. In germline, CDR1 is SGHTA, CDR2 FQGNSA. Trimming stripped 4 bases from V and 6 bases from J, with 8 bases between.

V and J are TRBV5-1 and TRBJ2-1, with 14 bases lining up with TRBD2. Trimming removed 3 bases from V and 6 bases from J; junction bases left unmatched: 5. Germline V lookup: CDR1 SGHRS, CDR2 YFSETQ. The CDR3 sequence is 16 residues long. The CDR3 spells CASSWGTSGSPNEQFF. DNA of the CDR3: TGCGCCAGCAGCTGGGGGACTAGCGGGAGCCCCAATGAGCAGTTCTTC.

The CDR3 DNA is TGTGCCAGCTCACCAGGGACAGGCCTGAACACTGAAGCTTTCTTT. Its translation: CASSPGTGLNTEAFF. The chain carries TRBV18 and TRBJ1-1; 8 nucleotides align to TRBD1. Germline V gives CDR1 KGHSH, CDR2 LQKENI. Germline trimming cut 2 bases from V and 0 bases from J; bases unmatched to any gene: 2. The CDR3 extends over 15 amino acids.

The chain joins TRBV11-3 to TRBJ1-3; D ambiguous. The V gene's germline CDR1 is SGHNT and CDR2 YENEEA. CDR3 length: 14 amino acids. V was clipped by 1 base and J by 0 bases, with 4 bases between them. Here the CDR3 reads CASSLAGSGNTIYF. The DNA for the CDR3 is TGTGCCAGCAGCTTAGCCGGCTCTGGAAACACCATATATTTT. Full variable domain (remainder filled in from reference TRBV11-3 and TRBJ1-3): EAGVVQSPRYKIIEKKQPVAFWCNPISGHNTLYWYLQNLGQGPELLIRYENEEAVDDSQLPKDRFSAERLKGVDSTLKIQPAELGDSAVYLCASSLAGSGNTIYFGEGSWLTVV.

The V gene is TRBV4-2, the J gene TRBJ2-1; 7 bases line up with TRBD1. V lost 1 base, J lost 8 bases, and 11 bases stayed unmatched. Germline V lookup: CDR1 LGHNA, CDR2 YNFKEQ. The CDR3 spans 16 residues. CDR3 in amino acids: CASSQAETGLNYEQFF. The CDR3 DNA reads TGTGCCAGCAGCCAAGCGGAGACAGGGTTAAACTATGAGCAGTTCTTC.

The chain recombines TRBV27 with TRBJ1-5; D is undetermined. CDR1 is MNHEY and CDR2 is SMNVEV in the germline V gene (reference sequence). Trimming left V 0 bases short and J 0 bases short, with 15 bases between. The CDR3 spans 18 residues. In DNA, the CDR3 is TGTGCCAGCAGTTTATCCGGGAGTGGGGTTTATAGCAATCAGCCCCAGCATTTT. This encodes CASSLSGSGVYSNQPQHF.

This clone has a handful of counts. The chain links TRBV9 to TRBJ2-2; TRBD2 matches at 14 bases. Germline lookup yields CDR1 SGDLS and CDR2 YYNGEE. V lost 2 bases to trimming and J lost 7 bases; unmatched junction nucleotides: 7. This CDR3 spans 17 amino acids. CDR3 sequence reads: CASSVRLAGGPNGELFF. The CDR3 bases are TGTGCCAGCAGCGTGAGACTAGCGGGGGGGCCAAACGGGGAGCTGTTTTTT.

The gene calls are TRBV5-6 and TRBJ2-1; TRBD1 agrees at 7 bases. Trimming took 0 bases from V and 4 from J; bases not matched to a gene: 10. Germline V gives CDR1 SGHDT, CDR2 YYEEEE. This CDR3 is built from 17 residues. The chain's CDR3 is CASSLGGGLYQYNEQFF. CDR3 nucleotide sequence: TGTGCCAGCAGCTTGGGAGGGGGCCTTTACCAGTACAATGAGCAGTTCTTC.

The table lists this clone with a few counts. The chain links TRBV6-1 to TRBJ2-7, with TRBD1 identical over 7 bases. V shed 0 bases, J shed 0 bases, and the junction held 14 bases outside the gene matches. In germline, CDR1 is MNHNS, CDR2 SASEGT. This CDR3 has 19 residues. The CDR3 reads CASSEAKWLGDSLSYEQYF. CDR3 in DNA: TGTGCCAGCAGTGAAGCAAAGTGGTTAGGGGACAGCCTCTCCTACGAGCAGTACTTC.